Listed below are T cell receptor beta chains from one sample, sequenced in a study of T-cell reconstitution after alpha-beta-depleted transplantation in children. TCRdb independently ran MiXCR on the PCR reads; one entry per CDR3 protein. The table records a few hundred thousand distinct CDR3 sequences, 13% of them present only once. Sequencing used PBMCs, mostly from graft donor cells, obtained 360 days after TCRalphabeta/CD19-depleted stem cell transplant. These receptors were obtained from a male patient younger than 18 who had a stem cell transplant for acute myeloid leukemia, so the T cells may come from the graft donor. Both conserved end residues are part of each CDR3. Each record gives: clone size, J gene, D gene, V gene, CDR3 protein, CDR3 DNA. A D gene is named only where the DNA matches it firmly. Some rows mark clone size as missing; the rest say once, few, many or name a class of expanded clone.

>few|TRBJ1-1|NA|TRBV4-2
CASSQPGNTEAFF
TGTGCCAGCAGCCAGCCGGGGAACACTGAAGCTTTCTTT
>few|TRBJ1-1|NA|TRBV29-1
CSSGQLTEAFF
TGCAGCTCCGGACAGCTCACTGAAGCTTTCTTT
>few|TRBJ2-1|TRBD1|TRBV7-2
CASRSRQGSSYNEQFF
TGTGCCAGCCGCAGCAGACAGGGGAGCTCCTACAATGAGCAGTTCTTC
>NA|TRBJ2-1|NA|TRBV4-1
CASSLTPSSSYNEQFF
TGCGCCAGCAGCCTTACCCCTTCAAGCTCCTACAATGAGCAGTTCTTC
>few|TRBJ2-3|NA|TRBV15
CATSSRRERQVSDTQYF
TGTGCCACCAGCTCTCGACGGGAGAGGCAGGTTTCAGATACGCAGTATTTT
>NA|TRBJ2-1|TRBD1|TRBV12-3/TRBV12-4
CASSLWTGGSSSYNEQFF
TGTGCCAGCAGTCTGTGGACAGGGGGCTCGAGCTCCTACAATGAGCAGTTCTTC
>few|TRBJ1-1|NA|TRBV5-1
CASSLAWVAFF
TGCGCCAGCAGCTTGGCCTGGGTTGCTTTCTTT
>many|TRBJ2-1|NA|TRBV12-3/TRBV12-4
CASSLARSSYNEQFF
TGTGCCAGCAGTTTAGCGCGGAGCTCCTACAATGAGCAGTTCTTC
>NA|TRBJ2-3|NA|TRBV7-9
CASSSREHPGSTDTQYF
TGTGCCAGCAGCTCCCGGGAACACCCTGGGAGCACAGATACGCAGTATTTT
>NA|TRBJ2-7|NA|TRBV7-9
CASSLVQYTYEQYF
TGTGCCAGCAGCTTAGTACAGTACACCTACGAGCAGTACTTC
>NA|TRBJ2-7|NA|TRBV27
CASKTGAAYEQYF
TGTGCCAGCAAAACCGGGGCAGCCTACGAGCAGTACTTC
>few|TRBJ2-5|NA|TRBV5-1
CASSWGGGSEETQYF
TGCGCCAGCAGCTGGGGGGGCGGGAGTGAAGAGACCCAGTACTTC
>NA|TRBJ1-1|NA|TRBV18
CASLGKVNTEAFF
TGTGCCAGCCTAGGGAAGGTGAACACTGAAGCTTTCTTT
>NA|TRBJ2-7|NA|TRBV21-1
CASSKGEGTVSTYEQYF
TGTGCCAGCAGCAAAGGTGAGGGAACCGTCTCTACGTACGAGCAGTACTTC
>few|TRBJ2-3|TRBD1|TRBV28
CASSPGQGVVDTQYF
TGTGCCAGCAGTCCGGGACAGGGGGTGGTAGATACGCAGTATTTT
>many|TRBJ2-5|TRBD2|TRBV5-1
CASSLSSRTSGQETQYF
TGCGCCAGCAGTCTGTCCTCGAGGACTAGCGGACAAGAGACCCAGTACTTC
>NA|TRBJ1-2|NA|TRBV12-3/TRBV12-4
CASSLGLGGDGYTF
TGTGCCAGCAGTTTGGGTTTGGGAGGTGATGGCTACACCTTC
>many|TRBJ2-1|TRBD2|TRBV3-1
CASSQGRAGYNEQFF
TGTGCCAGCAGCCAAGGTCGAGCGGGGTACAATGAGCAGTTCTTC
>NA|TRBJ2-3|TRBD2|TRBV20-1
CSASRGGPGTDTQYF
TGCAGTGCTTCCCGCGGGGGTCCGGGCACAGATACGCAGTATTTT
>few|TRBJ2-1|NA|TRBV20-1
CSARVFSSYNEQFF
TGCAGTGCTAGAGTCTTCTCCTCCTACAATGAGCAGTTCTTC
>NA|TRBJ2-7|NA|TRBV29-1
CSVDKGRDEQYF
TGCAGCGTTGATAAGGGACGGGACGAGCAGTACTTC
>NA|TRBJ2-7|NA|TRBV20-1
CSARDLGPCEQYF
TGCAGTGCTAGAGATCTGGGCCCGTGTGAGCAGTACTTC
>many|TRBJ2-1|TRBD2|TRBV5-1
CASSSGLVSNEQFF
TGCGCCAGCAGCTCGGGACTAGTGAGCAATGAGCAGTTCTTC
>NA|TRBJ2-1|NA|TRBV12-3/TRBV12-4
CASSQGLAMPYNEQFF
TGTGCCAGCAGTCAAGGTCTAGCGATGCCCTACAATGAGCAGTTCTTC
>few|TRBJ2-4|NA|TRBV20-1
CSARDVWGQYIQYF
TGCAGTGCTAGAGATGTATGGGGCCAATACATTCAGTACTTC
>few|TRBJ1-6|NA|TRBV20-1
CSARDGGVGGSYNSPLHF
TGCAGTGCTAGAGATGGAGGAGTTGGGGGCTCCTATAATTCACCCCTCCACTTT
>NA|TRBJ2-3|TRBD1|TRBV2
CASSEGRQGLTDTQYF
TGTGCCAGCAGTGAAGGGCGACAGGGCCTCACAGATACGCAGTATTTT
>NA|TRBJ1-1|NA|TRBV18
CASSPPLLNTEAFF
TGTGCCAGCTCACCACCGTTGTTGAACACTGAAGCTTTCTTT